This TCR beta chain was identified during a study of metastatic and nonmetastatic thyroid tumors. The wider study: The authors compared repertoires across blood and tumor or nodule tissue from malignant and benign thyroid patients.

TCRdb reanalyzed the PCR reads via MiXCR. The sample includes 20,000 to 25,000 clones, about a sixth of them seen just once. This clone has a count of ten or more. Each patient went into thyroid surgery without having received any treatment. The TCR originated in a female donor with papillary thyroid cancer or a benign thyroid nodule (not recorded which). Some clones in this sample may be carry-over from other donors' samples. The sample taken for sequencing was blood.

The CDR3 is CASSLGSGRATDTQYF. The CDR3 DNA reads as TGTGCCAGCAGCTTAGGTAGCGGGAGAGCGACAGATACGCAGTATTTT. The V gene is TRBV7-6, the J gene TRBJ2-3, with 9 bases that match TRBD2. With 1 base clipped from V and 3 bases from J, the junction kept 5 bases outside the gene matches. This CDR3 spans 16 amino acids. Looked up from germline, CDR1 is SGHVS and CDR2 is FNYEAQ.